The 23 T cell receptor beta chains below come from one sample, sequenced in a study of cytomegalovirus exposure and HLA in healthy donors. PCR was performed using 60 Vbeta and 13 Jbeta primers. Profiling relied on immunoSEQ multiplex PCR, and the TCRdb table lists in-frame clones only, not all of them. The repertoire holds 100,000 or so clones, about three quarters seen once, with approximately 5.1% in the top ten. The sequenced material came from PBMCs. The receptor set was obtained from a male donor in good health and CMV-seronegative.

Comments on this clone: Other DNA variants within this sample encode the same CDR3. The chain links TRBV27 to TRBJ2-7; a weak D match, TRBD1 (5 bases). V was cut by 2 bases and J by 2 bases, with 7 bases left in between. The CDR3 has 13 amino acids. The germline V gene encodes CDR1 MNHEY and CDR2 SMNVEV (reference sequence). DNA of the CDR3: TGTGCCAGCAGTTTAGGCAGGGCCTACGAGCAGTACTTC. Encoded protein: CASSLGRAYEQYF.

The CDR3 reads CASSLKVDTEAFF. The CDR3 region has the DNA TGTGCCAGCAGCTTAAAAGTAGACACTGAAGCTTTCTTT. The chain employs TRBV7-6 and TRBJ1-1, with D unresolved. The CDR3 has 13 residues. V lost 2 bases and J lost 3, with 7 bases in between. The V gene's germline CDR1 is SGHVS and CDR2 FNYEAQ.

The chain carries TRBV11-2 and TRBJ1-2; D ambiguous. CDR1 is SGHAT, CDR2 FQNNGV, per germline. The CDR3 length is 14 residues. Trimming removed 0 bases from V and 4 bases from J, with 9 bases in between. CDR3 DNA: TGTGCCAGCAGCTTAGAGGGCAGAACCTATGGCTACACCTTC. This sequence encodes CASSLEGRTYGYTF. Full variable domain (remainder filled in from reference TRBV11-2 and TRBJ1-2): EAGVAQSPRYKIIEKRQSVAFWCNPISGHATLYWYQQILGQGPKLLIQFQNNGVVDDSQLPKDRFSAERLKGVDSTLKIQPAKLEDSAVYLCASSLEGRTYGYTFGSGTRLTVV.

This clone was counted a few times. The J gene is TRBJ1-4, the V gene TRBV30; the D gene is possibly TRBD1 (6 bases). V dropped 7 bases and J dropped 8 bases, with 17 bases sitting between them. The CDR3 has 13 residues. Germline V gene sequence: CDR1 GTSNPN, CDR2 SVGIG (reference sequence). The CDR3 coding sequence is TGTGCCTCAAACGACCAGCAGGGGGAAAAACTGTTTTTT. This encodes CASNDQQGEKLFF.

This clone has a handful of counts. A junction end diverges from the germline sequence, so it may reflect a read error. V usage is TRBV4-3 and J usage is TRBJ2-7; 9 bases agree with TRBD1. The germline gives CDR1 LGHNA, CDR2 YSLEER. The CDR3 is 17 residues long. CDR3 amino acids: CASSQFPPGQGSDEQYF. In DNA, the CDR3 is TGCGCCAGCAGCCAGTTTCCCCCGGGACAGGGCTCCGACGAGCAGTACTTC.

The chain couples TRBV28 to TRBJ1-2; possible D gene TRBD1, 5 bases. The V end was cut by 10 bases, the J end by 3 bases, with 18 bases between. The CDR3 has 14 residues. Per the germline V gene, CDR1 is MDHEN and CDR2 is SYDVKM. CDR3 sequence (DNA): TGTGCCACCCTTCGGGCGACAGTCGACTATGGCTACACCTTC. It translates to CATLRATVDYGYTF.

The chain couples TRBV6-4 to TRBJ2-2, with 7 bases matching TRBD2. V lost 2 bases to trimming and J lost 6 bases; unmatched junction nucleotides: 3. This CDR3 comprises 14 residues. Per germline, CDR1 MRHNA and CDR2 SNTAGT. This chain's CDR3 is CASSDGGGSGELFF. The DNA of the CDR3 is TGTGCCAGCAGTGACGGGGGGGGATCCGGGGAGCTGTTTTTT.

This clone came up many times. V and J are TRBV21-1 and TRBJ2-7; the D call in the table, TRBD2, was not verified against the DNA. TRBV21-1 is shown as a pseudogene. The length of the CDR3 is 19 residues. Here the CDR3 reads CASERRGLTGTSGPYEQYF. For the CDR3, the DNA is TGTGCCAGCGAGCGACGGGGGTTAACCGGGACTAGCGGACCCTACGAGCAGTACTTC.

This clone has just a few counts. The V and J genes are TRBV6-6 and TRBJ1-5; D might be TRBD1 (5 bases). V lost 7 bases to trimming and J lost 4 bases, with 20 bases between them. CDR3 length: 16 amino acids. Germline assignment: CDR1 MNHNY and CDR2 SVGAGI (reference sequence). CDR3: CASIDGEGVWNQPQHF. Here the CDR3 DNA reads TGTGCCAGCATCGATGGTGAAGGGGTTTGGAATCAGCCCCAGCATTTT.

This rearrangement joins TRBV27 to TRBJ2-3, with 16 positions matching TRBD2. The ends lost 6 bases at V and 0 bases at J; junction bases unmatched: 3. The CDR3 loop spans 17 amino acids. The germline V gene encodes CDR1 MNHEY and CDR2 SMNVEV (reference sequence). The CDR3, as DNA: TGTGCCAGCAGGGGGACTAGCGGGAGGGTGAGCACAGATACGCAGTATTTT. Its protein product is CASRGTSGRVSTDTQYF.

CDR3 sequence: CASSPSGTGYYGYTF. In DNA form, the CDR3 reads TGTGCCAGCAGCCCCTCGGGGACAGGGTACTATGGCTACACCTTC. The J gene is TRBJ1-2, the V gene TRBV27; the match to TRBD1 covers 9 bases. J gave up 3 bases and V 6 bases, and 8 bases lay outside the gene matches. The CDR3 is 15 residues long. The germline V gene encodes CDR1 MNHEY and CDR2 SMNVEV (reference sequence).

The table lists this clone with many counts. The J gene is TRBJ2-4, the V gene TRBV5-4, with D unclear. Germline lookup yields CDR1 SGHNT and CDR2 YYREEE (reference sequence). V was trimmed by 0 bases and J by 0 bases, leaving 19 bases between them. The CDR3 totals 19 residues. CDR3 loop: CASSLDGPLLKLAKNIQYF. CDR3 DNA: TGTGCCAGCAGCTTGGATGGTCCTCTCTTAAAACTAGCCAAAAACATTCAGTACTTC. Full variable domain (outside the CDR3, taken from reference TRBV5-4 and TRBJ2-4): ETGVTQSPTHLIKTRGQQVTLRCSSQSGHNTVSWYQQALGQGPQFIFQYYREEENGRGNFPPRFSGLQFPNYSSELNVNALELDDSALYLCASSLDGPLLKLAKNIQYFGAGTRLSVL.

Only one count was recorded for this clone. V usage is TRBV5-5 and J usage is TRBJ2-7, with TRBD2 matching 8 bases. The V segment lost 7 bases and the J segment 4 bases; nucleotides outside the gene matches: 10. The CDR3 extends over 14 amino acids. Germline assignment: CDR1 SGHKS and CDR2 YYEKEE (reference sequence). This CDR3 is CASGPGTRAYEQYF. The CDR3 coding sequence is TGTGCCAGCGGGCCCGGGACTAGAGCGTACGAGCAGTACTTC.

The gene calls are TRBV9 and TRBJ2-6; 7 bases are shared with TRBD1. Trimming took 4 bases from V and 12 from J; bases not matched to a gene: 4. CDR1 and CDR2 from the germline V gene are SGDLS and YYNGEE. The CDR3 has 12 residues. The CDR3 DNA follows: TGTGCCAGCAGCCCAGGGGGTAGCGTCCTGACTTTC. This encodes CASSPGGSVLTF.

The J gene is TRBJ2-1, the V gene TRBV5-6, with a possible D match to TRBD2 (7 bases). In germline, CDR1 is SGHDT, CDR2 YYEEEE. The V gene lost 1 base and the J gene lost 9 bases, with 14 bases spanning the gap. The CDR3 is made up of 14 amino acids. CDR3 DNA: TGTGCCAGCAGCTTGCCGGGGGGCTTTGTTGAGCAGTTCTTC. Amino acid sequence: CASSLPGGFVEQFF.

The CDR3 DNA follows: TGCGCCAGCAGCGGGGGACTAGCGGGAGGCGGGGAGACCCAGTACTTC. Its protein is CASSGGLAGGGETQYF. The chain carries TRBV5-1 and TRBJ2-5, with TRBD2 matching 15 bases. After removal of 4 bases from V and 5 bases from J, the junction contained 6 bases not matched to a gene. The CDR3 sequence is 16 residues long. The V gene's germline CDR1 is SGHRS and CDR2 YFSETQ.

The chain joins TRBV30 to TRBJ2-6; unclear D gene. The V end was cut by 0 bases, the J end by 1 base, with 13 bases between. The CDR3 runs 17 residues. Germline CDR1 reads GTSNPN; CDR2 reads SVGIG (reference sequence). This chain's CDR3 is CAWSVYYRFSGANVLTF. The CDR3 nucleotides read TGTGCCTGGAGTGTATATTACAGATTTTCTGGGGCCAACGTCCTGACTTTC.

This clone was observed once. The CDR3 DNA reads as TGTGCCAGCAGCCACCCAAAAGAGACCCAGTACTTC. Amino acids: CASSHPKETQYF. This sequence joins TRBV14 and TRBJ2-5; D call uncertain. The CDR3 sequence is 12 residues long. CDR1 and CDR2 (germline): SGHDN, FVKESK. Trimming took off 3 bases at V and 3 bases at J, with 5 bases between the two ends. Filled out from reference TRBV14 and TRBJ2-5, the complete variable domain reads EAGVTQFPSHSVIEKGQTVTLRCDPISGHDNLYWYRRVMGKEIKFLLHFVKESKQDESGMPNNRFLAERTGGTYSTLKVQPAELEDSGVYFCASSHPKETQYFGPGTRLLVL.

The chain carries TRBV28 and TRBJ1-5, with D unclear. CDR1 and CDR2 (germline): MDHEN, SYDVKM. This CDR3 spans 16 amino acids. The germline V and J ends were trimmed by 5 bases and 1 base, with 15 bases remaining between them. This CDR3 is CASSPLSRFSNQPQHF. Written as DNA, the CDR3 is TGTGCCAGCAGTCCTCTATCGAGGTTCAGCAATCAGCCCCAGCATTTT. The variable domain in full, completed from reference TRBV28 and TRBJ1-5, reads DVKVTQSSRYLVKRTGEKVFLECVQDMDHENMFWYRQDPGLGLRLIYFSYDVKMKEKGDIPEGYSVSREKKERFSLILESASTNQTSMYLCASSPLSRFSNQPQHFGDGTRLSIL.

The DNA for the CDR3 is TGTGCCAGCAGTGATTGGACTAGCGGGTACAATGAGCAGTTCTTC. Translation gives CASSDWTSGYNEQFF. The rearrangement joins TRBV11-3 to TRBJ2-1; 11 nucleotides line up with TRBD2. The CDR3 sequence is 15 residues long. Germline V gives CDR1 SGHNT, CDR2 YENEEA. Trimming cost V 6 bases and J 4 bases; bases outside gene matches: 5.

This chain joins TRBV30 and TRBJ2-7, with TRBD1 matching over 10 bases. The J segment lost 2 bases and the V segment lost 5 bases, leaving 6 bases of the junction unmatched. Germline CDR1 reads GTSNPN; CDR2 reads SVGIG (reference sequence). CDR3 length equals 14 residues. Written as DNA, the CDR3 is TGTGCCTGGGCCGCCGGGACAGGGGCCTACGAGCAGTACTTC. It encodes CAWAAGTGAYEQYF.

The chain combines TRBV5-1 with TRBJ1-5; 9 bases fit TRBD1. The CDR3 totals 19 residues. Germline CDR1 reads SGHRS; CDR2 reads YFSETQ. V lost 1 base, J lost 0 bases, and 11 bases stayed unmatched. The CDR3: CASSLYPGQGTYSNQPQHF. The CDR3 DNA sequence: TGCGCCAGCAGCTTGTATCCGGGACAGGGAACTTATAGCAATCAGCCCCAGCATTTT.

The chain combines TRBV29-1 with TRBJ1-2; possible D gene TRBD1, 6 bases. The CDR3 consists of 14 residues. Trimming shortened V by 6 bases and J by 4 bases, and 18 bases separated the two germline ends. In germline, CDR1 is SQVTM, CDR2 ANQGSEA. CDR3 DNA sequence: TGCAGCGTAGGTAGTACAGGGATGGGCTATGGCTACACCTTC. Residues: CSVGSTGMGYGYTF.